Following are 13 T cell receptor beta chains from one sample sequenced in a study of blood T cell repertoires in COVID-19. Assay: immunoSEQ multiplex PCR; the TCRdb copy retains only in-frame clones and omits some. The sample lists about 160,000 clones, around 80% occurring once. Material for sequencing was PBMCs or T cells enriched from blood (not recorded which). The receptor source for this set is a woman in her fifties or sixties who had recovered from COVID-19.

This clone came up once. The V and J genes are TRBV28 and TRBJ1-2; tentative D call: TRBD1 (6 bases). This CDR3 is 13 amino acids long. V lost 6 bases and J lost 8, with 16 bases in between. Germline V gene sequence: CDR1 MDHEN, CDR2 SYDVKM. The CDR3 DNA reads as TGTGCCAGCAGATACAGGGAGGGCAGCGGCTACACCTTC. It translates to CASRYREGSGYTF.

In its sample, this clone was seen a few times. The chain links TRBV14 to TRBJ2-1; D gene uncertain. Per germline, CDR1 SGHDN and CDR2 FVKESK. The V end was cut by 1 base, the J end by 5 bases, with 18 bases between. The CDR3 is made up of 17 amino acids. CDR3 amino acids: CASSQGSRVYFHNEQFF. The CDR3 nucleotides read TGTGCCAGCAGCCAAGGTAGCCGGGTTTACTTCCACAATGAGCAGTTCTTC.

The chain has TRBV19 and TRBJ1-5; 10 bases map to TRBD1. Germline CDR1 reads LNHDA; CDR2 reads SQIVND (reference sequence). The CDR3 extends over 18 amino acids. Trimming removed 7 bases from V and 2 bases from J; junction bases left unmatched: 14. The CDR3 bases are TGTGCCAGTAAGGTAGGGGACAGGGGAGGACGGGGCAATCAGCCCCAGCATTTT. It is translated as CASKVGDRGGRGNQPQHF.

CDR3 amino acids: CASSERQGDYTF. The CDR3, as DNA: TGTGCCAGCAGTGAACGACAGGGCGACTACACCTTC. This rearrangement joins TRBV28 to TRBJ1-2, with 7 bases that match TRBD1. V gave up 5 bases and J gave up 10 bases; unmatched junction bases: 7. The CDR3 runs to 12 residues. Germline-derived CDR1 and CDR2 are MDHEN and SYDVKM.

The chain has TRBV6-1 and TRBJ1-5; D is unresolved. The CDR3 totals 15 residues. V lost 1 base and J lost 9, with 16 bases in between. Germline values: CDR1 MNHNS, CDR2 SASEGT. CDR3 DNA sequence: TGTGCCAGCAGTGAAGGCGGTCCCTTCGGGAGGCCCCAGCATTTT. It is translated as CASSEGGPFGRPQHF.

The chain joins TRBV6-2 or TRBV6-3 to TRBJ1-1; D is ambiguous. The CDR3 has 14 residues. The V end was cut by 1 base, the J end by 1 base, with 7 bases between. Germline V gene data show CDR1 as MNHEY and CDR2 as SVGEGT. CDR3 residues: CASSYWEGNTEAFF. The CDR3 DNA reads TGTGCCAGCAGTTACTGGGAGGGGAACACTGAAGCTTTCTTT.

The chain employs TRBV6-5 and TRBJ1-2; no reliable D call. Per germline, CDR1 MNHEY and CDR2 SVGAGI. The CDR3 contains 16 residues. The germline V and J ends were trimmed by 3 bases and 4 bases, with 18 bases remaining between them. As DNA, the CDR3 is TGTGCCAGCAGTTATGGCCTAGCAGGCATAGGCTATGGCTACACCTTC. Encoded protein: CASSYGLAGIGYGYTF.

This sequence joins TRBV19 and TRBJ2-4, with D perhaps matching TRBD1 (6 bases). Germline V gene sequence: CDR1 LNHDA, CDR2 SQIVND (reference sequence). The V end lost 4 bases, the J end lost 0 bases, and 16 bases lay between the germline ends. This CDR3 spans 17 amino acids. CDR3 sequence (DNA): TGTGCCAGTAGTACCCGACAGGACTTCCTAGCCAAAAACATTCAGTACTTC. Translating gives CASSTRQDFLAKNIQYF.

The CDR3 protein is CASREDDRAGTEAFF. As DNA, the CDR3 is TGTGCCAGCCGCGAAGATGACAGGGCTGGTACTGAAGCTTTCTTT. This chain uses TRBV28 with TRBJ1-1; 7 bases match TRBD1. Germline values: CDR1 MDHEN, CDR2 SYDVKM. The V segment lost 8 bases and the J segment 5 bases; nucleotides outside the gene matches: 14. The CDR3 is made up of 15 amino acids.

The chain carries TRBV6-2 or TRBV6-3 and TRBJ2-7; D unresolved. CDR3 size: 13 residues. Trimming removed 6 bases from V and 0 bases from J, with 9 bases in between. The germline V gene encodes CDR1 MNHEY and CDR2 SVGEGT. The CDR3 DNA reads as TGTGCCAGCAGCCAGCCACCCTCCTACGAGCAGTACTTC. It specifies CASSQPPSYEQYF.

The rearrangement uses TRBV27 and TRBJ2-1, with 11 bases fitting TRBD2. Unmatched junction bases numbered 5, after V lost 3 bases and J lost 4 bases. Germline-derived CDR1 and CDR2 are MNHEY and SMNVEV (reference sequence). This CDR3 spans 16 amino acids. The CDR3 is CASSFLTSGEYNEQFF. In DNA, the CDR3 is TGTGCCAGCAGTTTCCTGACTAGCGGGGAATACAATGAGCAGTTCTTC.

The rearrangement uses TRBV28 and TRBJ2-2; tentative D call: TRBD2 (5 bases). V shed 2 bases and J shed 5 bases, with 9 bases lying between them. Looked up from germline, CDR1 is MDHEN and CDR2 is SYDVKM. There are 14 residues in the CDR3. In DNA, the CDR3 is TGTGCCAGCAGTTTAGGACTCAGTACCGGGGAGCTGTTTTTT. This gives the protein CASSLGLSTGELFF.

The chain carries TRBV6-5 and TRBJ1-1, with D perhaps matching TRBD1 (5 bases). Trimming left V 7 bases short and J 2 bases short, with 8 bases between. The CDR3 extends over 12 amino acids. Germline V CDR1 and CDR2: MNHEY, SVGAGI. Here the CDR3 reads CASKGPNTEAFF. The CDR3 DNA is TGTGCCAGCAAGGGGCCCAACACTGAAGCTTTCTTT.